A single sample is the source of the 21 T cell receptor beta chains below, sequenced in a study of T-cell reconstitution after alpha-beta-depleted transplantation in children. The TCRbeta library incorporated unique molecular identifiers. A single record per CDR3 protein comes from TCRdb applying MiXCR to the PCR reads. The data hold about 580,000 distinct CDR3 sequences, with 27% observed a single time. Sequencing was performed on PBMCs, taken before TCRalphabeta/CD19-depleted stem cell transplant. These receptors were collected from a boy under three years old with Wiskott-Aldrich syndrome, due to receive a stem cell transplant.

This clonotype was seen a few times. V is TRBV5-6 and J is TRBJ2-1, with D maybe TRBD2 (6 bases). V shed 0 bases and J shed 3 bases, with 13 bases lying between them. The CDR3 runs to 16 residues. Per the germline V gene, CDR1 is SGHDT and CDR2 is YYEEEE. The CDR3 protein is CASSLVGGAIYNEQFF. The CDR3 nucleotides read TGTGCCAGCAGCTTGGTTGGCGGGGCAATCTACAATGAGCAGTTCTTC.

V usage is TRBV5-1 and J usage is TRBJ1-1, with TRBD1 matching 9 bases. The CDR3 has 17 residues. V shed 7 bases and J 0 bases; nucleotides not matched to a gene: 13. Germline CDR1 SGHRS, CDR2 YFSETQ. CDR3 region: CASGLGTGSGMNTEAFF. DNA of the CDR3: TGCGCCAGCGGATTAGGGACAGGGTCGGGGATGAACACTGAAGCTTTCTTT.

This clonotype has just a few counts. The chain employs TRBV2 and TRBJ2-1, with D uncertain. V lost 6 bases and J 4 bases, leaving 7 bases between the germline ends. This CDR3 is built from 12 residues. The germline gives CDR1 SNHLY, CDR2 FYNNEI. In DNA form, the CDR3 reads TGTGCCAGCAGCAATCTTTACAATGAGCAGTTCTTC. Translating gives CASSNLYNEQFF.

This clonotype was seen a few times. This chain uses TRBV11-2 with TRBJ1-6; D is ambiguous. Germline-derived CDR1 and CDR2 are SGHAT and FQNNGV. V lost 4 bases and J lost 5, with 9 bases in between. The CDR3 totals 14 residues. In DNA, the CDR3 is TGTGCCAGCAGCTATGAAGGGAATAATTCACCCCTCCACTTT. Protein product: CASSYEGNNSPLHF.

This clonotype has just a few counts. The gene calls are TRBV3-1 and TRBJ1-3; unclear D gene. Trimming removed 0 bases at V and 4 bases at J, with 10 bases between. The CDR3 is made up of 15 amino acids. Germline CDR1 reads LGHDT; CDR2 reads YNNKEL (reference sequence). The CDR3 sequence: CASSQDSGSGNTIYF. The CDR3 nucleotides read TGTGCCAGCAGCCAAGATTCCGGGTCCGGAAACACCATATATTTT. Using reference TRBV3-1 and TRBJ1-3 for the parts outside the CDR3, the full variable domain is DTAVSQTPKYLVTQMGNDKSIKCEQNLGHDTMYWYKQDSKKFLKIMFSYNNKELIINETVPNRFSPKSPDKAHLNLHINSLELGDSAVYFCASSQDSGSGNTIYFGEGSWLTVV.

This clonotype was recorded a few times. The V gene is TRBV5-6, the J gene TRBJ2-4; TRBD2 agrees at 10 bases. This CDR3 is 16 amino acids long. CDR1 is SGHDT, CDR2 YYEEEE, per germline. The V gene end was trimmed by 4 bases and the J gene end by 0 bases; junction bases not matched to a gene: 4. CDR3 sequence reads: CASSTTSGEAKNIQYF. The CDR3 DNA follows: TGTGCCAGCAGCACAACTAGCGGGGAAGCCAAAAACATTCAGTACTTC.

This rearrangement joins TRBV10-3 to TRBJ2-7; 9 bases align to TRBD2. The V and J ends lost 8 bases and 9 bases, in that order; junction bases with no gene match: 11. Germline CDR1 is ENHRY and CDR2 is SYGVKD. The CDR3 has 13 residues. The CDR3 region has the DNA TGTGCCATCGGCGGACTAGCGACAGAAGGGCAGTACTTC. Its protein product is CAIGGLATEGQYF.

V gene TRBV5-1 combines with J gene TRBJ2-5, with D maybe TRBD2 (6 bases). V was cut by 4 bases and J by 0 bases, with 13 bases left in between. This CDR3 has 15 amino acids. Germline CDR1 SGHRS, CDR2 YFSETQ. In DNA form, the CDR3 reads TGCGCCAGCAGCAGGATAGCGGATGACCAAGAGACCCAGTACTTC. Translated: CASSRIADDQETQYF.

The J gene is TRBJ2-2, the V gene TRBV12-3 or TRBV12-4; the match to TRBD2 covers 12 bases. The trim removed 6 bases at V and 5 bases at J, leaving 7 bases unmatched. This CDR3 has 16 residues. CDR3: CASSLAGGPSTGELFF. In nucleotides, the CDR3 is TGTGCCAGCAGCCTAGCGGGAGGGCCGAGTACCGGGGAGCTGTTTTTT.

The chain links TRBV9 to TRBJ1-2; D unresolved. Trimming shortened V by 3 bases and J by 1 base, and 4 bases separated the two germline ends. CDR3 length: 12 amino acids. Germline assignment: CDR1 SGDLS and CDR2 YYNGEE. The CDR3 loop reads CASSAVNYGYTF. The CDR3 coding sequence is TGTGCCAGCAGCGCGGTTAACTATGGCTACACCTTC.

The rearrangement uses TRBV5-8 and TRBJ1-5; TRBD1 aligns across 9 bases. The CDR3 contains 16 residues. Germline CDR1 and CDR2: SGHTS and YDEGEE. V dropped 0 bases and J dropped 5; count of bases not matched to a gene: 6. The CDR3 spells CASSLGPGQGYQPQHF. DNA for the CDR3: TGTGCCAGCAGCTTGGGACCGGGACAGGGATATCAGCCCCAGCATTTT.

J is TRBJ2-3 and V is TRBV12-3 or TRBV12-4; 8 bases match TRBD2. Trimming removed 6 bases from V and 6 bases from J; junction bases left unmatched: 11. This CDR3 is 15 amino acids long. The CDR3 sequence: CASRESGRVPDTQYF. The CDR3 nucleotides read TGTGCCAGCAGGGAAAGCGGGAGAGTACCGGATACGCAGTATTTT.

This rearrangement joins TRBV5-1 to TRBJ1-6; 7 nucleotides align to TRBD1. Germline values: CDR1 SGHRS, CDR2 YFSETQ. Trimming took 3 bases from V and 0 from J; bases not matched to a gene: 3. There are 16 residues in the CDR3. The CDR3 loop is CASSWGQSSYNSPLHF. The CDR3 region has the DNA TGCGCCAGCAGCTGGGGACAGAGCTCCTATAATTCACCCCTCCACTTT.

A few counts support this clonotype. The chain is built from TRBV27 and TRBJ2-7; a weak D match, TRBD2 (5 bases). Germline CDR1 and CDR2: MNHEY and SMNVEV (reference sequence). Trimming took 5 bases from V and 3 from J, leaving 11 bases between them. The CDR3 is 13 amino acids. The CDR3 sequence: CASSPRLLYEQYF. Written as DNA, the CDR3 is TGTGCCAGCAGTCCTCGACTACTCTACGAGCAGTACTTC.

Only a few counts were recorded for this clonotype. The chain uses TRBV11-2 and TRBJ2-1, with TRBD2 matching 7 bases. Trimming removed 2 bases from V and 4 bases from J; junction bases left unmatched: 11. In germline, CDR1 is SGHAT, CDR2 FQNNGV. The CDR3 runs to 17 residues. DNA for the CDR3: TGTGCCAGCAGCTTAAGGGGCGGGAGCATTATGTACAATGAGCAGTTCTTC. This gives the protein CASSLRGGSIMYNEQFF. Looking up the rest from reference TRBV11-2 and TRBJ2-1 gives the full variable domain: EAGVAQSPRYKIIEKRQSVAFWCNPISGHATLYWYQQILGQGPKLLIQFQNNGVVDDSQLPKDRFSAERLKGVDSTLKIQPAKLEDSAVYLCASSLRGGSIMYNEQFFGPGTRLTVL.

This clonotype was recorded a few times. The chain combines TRBV6-1 with TRBJ2-3; D remains ambiguous. The CDR3 totals 15 residues. With 6 bases removed from V and 6 bases from J, the gap between germline ends came to 19 bases. The germline V gene encodes CDR1 MNHNS and CDR2 SASEGT. The CDR3 is CASSSITPTSDTQYF. The CDR3 bases are TGTGCCAGCAGCTCTATTACCCCCACCTCCGATACGCAGTATTTT.

The table lists this clonotype with a few counts. The chain employs TRBV7-2 and TRBJ1-6; TRBD1 aligns across 12 bases. The length of the CDR3 is 15 residues. The germline gives CDR1 SGHTA, CDR2 FQGNSA. The trim removed 5 bases at V and 7 bases at J, leaving 3 bases unmatched. CDR3 region: CASSMGQGANSPLHF. The CDR3 DNA follows: TGTGCCAGCAGCATGGGACAGGGGGCGAATTCACCCCTCCACTTT.

The V gene is TRBV11-3, the J gene TRBJ1-1; D gene uncertain. Deletions cut 0 bases from V and 4 bases from J, with 6 bases between. The CDR3 has 13 residues. CDR1 and CDR2 from the germline V gene are SGHNT and YENEEA. Here the CDR3 reads CASSLEWGTEAFF. CDR3 coding DNA: TGTGCCAGCAGCTTAGAGTGGGGCACTGAAGCTTTCTTT.

The rearrangement uses TRBV2 and TRBJ2-5; TRBD2 matches at 7 bases. The germline CDR1 and CDR2 sequences are SNHLY and FYNNEI. This CDR3 is 16 amino acids long. With 4 bases clipped from V and 1 base from J, the junction kept 9 bases outside the gene matches. The CDR3, as DNA: TGTGCCAGCAGTGGCGTTAGGGCGGGAGCCCAAGAGACCCAGTACTTC. This sequence encodes CASSGVRAGAQETQYF.

The chain uses TRBV5-1 and TRBJ2-1; 11 nucleotides line up with TRBD2. The V gene end was trimmed by 0 bases and the J gene end by 8 bases; junction bases not matched to a gene: 7. The CDR3 spans 16 residues. Germline assignment: CDR1 SGHRS and CDR2 YFSETQ. The CDR3 sequence is CASSLARSGRADEQFF. The CDR3 DNA is TGCGCCAGCAGCTTGGCCCGTAGCGGGAGGGCCGATGAGCAGTTCTTC.

There are a few counts of this clonotype. Written as DNA, the CDR3 is TGTGCCAGCAGCCCCACGGGGGATGCCACTGAAGCTTTCTTT. The encoded protein is CASSPTGDATEAFF. The chain couples TRBV7-2 to TRBJ1-1; TRBD1 might be the D (5 bases). CDR3 length: 14 residues. Germline V CDR1 and CDR2: SGHTA, FQGNSA. The V end was cut by 5 bases, the J end by 4 bases, with 14 bases between.